The text below deals with one T cell receptor beta chain. Its antigen is currently unknown. V was shortened by 7 bases and J by 7 bases, with 20 bases between the two germline ends. The CDR3 covers 13 residues. Germline CDR1 reads DFQATT; CDR2 reads SNEGSKA (reference sequence). An input of roughly 0.45 to 1 ug of RNA was subjected to reverse transcription using random hexamers. Coverage of TCR beta CDR3 amplification by immunoSEQ multiplex PCR extended to 54 Vbeta and 13 Jbeta. TCRdb recomputed calls from the immunoSEQ multiplex PCR reads with MiXCR, one row per CDR3 protein. The sample records 95,000 to 150,000 distinct CDR3 sequences, 95% to 96% being singletons. This specimen comes from a study of CD8 T cells in Susac syndrome. Notes on the study in general: Within Susac syndrome CD4+ T cell repertoires, clonal expansion was not evident.

The gene calls are TRBV20-1 and TRBJ2-7; possible D gene TRBD2, 5 bases. Material: CD4+ T cells from PBMCs. This clonotype originated in a human donor with Susac syndrome. CDR3 nucleotide sequence: TGCAGTGGGGTGGGAGACCTAGGTTGGGAGCAGTACTTC. This gives the protein CSGVGDLGWEQYF.